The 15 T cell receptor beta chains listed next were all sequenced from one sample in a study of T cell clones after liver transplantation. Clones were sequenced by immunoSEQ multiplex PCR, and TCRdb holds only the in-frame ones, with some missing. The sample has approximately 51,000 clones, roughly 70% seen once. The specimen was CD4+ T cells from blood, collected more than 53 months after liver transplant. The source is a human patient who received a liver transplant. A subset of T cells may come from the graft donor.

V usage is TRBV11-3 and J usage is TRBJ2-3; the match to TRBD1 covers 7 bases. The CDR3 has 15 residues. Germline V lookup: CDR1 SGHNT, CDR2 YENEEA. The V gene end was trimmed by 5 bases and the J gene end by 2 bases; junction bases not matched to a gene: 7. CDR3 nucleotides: TGTGCCAGCAGCCCACGACAGGGAACCACAGATACGCAGTATTTT. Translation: CASSPRQGTTDTQYF. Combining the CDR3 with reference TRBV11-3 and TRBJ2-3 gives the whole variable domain EAGVVQSPRYKIIEKKQPVAFWCNPISGHNTLYWYLQNLGQGPELLIRYENEEAVDDSQLPKDRFSAERLKGVDSTLKIQPAELGDSAVYLCASSPRQGTTDTQYFGPGTRLTVL.

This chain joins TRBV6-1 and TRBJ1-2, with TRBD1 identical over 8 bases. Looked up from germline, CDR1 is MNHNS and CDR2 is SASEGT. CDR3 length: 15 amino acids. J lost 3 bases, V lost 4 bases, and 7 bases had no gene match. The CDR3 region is CASSAQQGGDYGYTF. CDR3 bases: TGTGCCAGCAGTGCACAACAGGGGGGCGACTATGGCTACACCTTC.

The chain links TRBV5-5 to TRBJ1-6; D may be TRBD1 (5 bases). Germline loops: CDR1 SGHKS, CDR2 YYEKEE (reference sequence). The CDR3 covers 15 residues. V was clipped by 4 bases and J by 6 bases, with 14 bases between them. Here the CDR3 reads CASSVSGQSNSPLHF. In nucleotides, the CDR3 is TGTGCCAGCAGCGTATCTGGACAAAGTAATTCACCCCTCCACTTT.

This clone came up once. This chain's CDR3 is CASSRTGGGLQPQHF. The CDR3 bases are TGTGCCAGCAGCCGCACAGGGGGCGGACTACAGCCCCAGCATTTT. The chain joins TRBV7-6 to TRBJ1-5; TRBD1 agrees at 9 bases. This CDR3 is 15 amino acids long. V was pared by 5 bases and J by 7 bases, with 9 bases of the junction left unmatched. CDR1 is SGHVS and CDR2 is FNYEAQ in the germline V gene.

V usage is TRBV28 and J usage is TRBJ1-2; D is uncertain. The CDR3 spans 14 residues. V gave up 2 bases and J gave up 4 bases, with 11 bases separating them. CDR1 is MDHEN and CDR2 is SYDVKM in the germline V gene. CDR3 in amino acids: CASSLPPAGYGYTF. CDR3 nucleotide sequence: TGTGCCAGCAGTTTACCCCCGGCGGGCTATGGCTACACCTTC.

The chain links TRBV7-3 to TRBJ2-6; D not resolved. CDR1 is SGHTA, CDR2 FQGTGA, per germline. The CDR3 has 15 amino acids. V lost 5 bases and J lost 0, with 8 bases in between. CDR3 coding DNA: TGTGCCAGCAGCCCCGTTCTCTCTGGGGCCAACGTCCTGACTTTC. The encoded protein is CASSPVLSGANVLTF.

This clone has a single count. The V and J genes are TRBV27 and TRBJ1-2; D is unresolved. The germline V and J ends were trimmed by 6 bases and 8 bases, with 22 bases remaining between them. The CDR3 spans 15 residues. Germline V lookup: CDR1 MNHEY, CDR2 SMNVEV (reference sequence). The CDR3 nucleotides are TGTGCCAGCAGGGGTAGACGGTCGTCCCCAGGAGGCTACACCTTC. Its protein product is CASRGRRSSPGGYTF.

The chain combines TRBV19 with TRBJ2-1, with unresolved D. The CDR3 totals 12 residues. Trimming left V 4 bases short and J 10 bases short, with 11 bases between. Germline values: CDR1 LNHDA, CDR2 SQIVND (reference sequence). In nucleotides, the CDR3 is TGTGCCAGTAGTACCCCTCCAAAGGAGCAGTTCTTC. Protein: CASSTPPKEQFF.

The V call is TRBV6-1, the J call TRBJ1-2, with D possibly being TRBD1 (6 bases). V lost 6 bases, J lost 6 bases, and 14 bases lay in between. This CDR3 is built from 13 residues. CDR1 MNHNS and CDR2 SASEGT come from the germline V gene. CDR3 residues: CASRDSGTNGYTF. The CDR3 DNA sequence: TGTGCCAGCAGGGACAGTGGGACGAATGGCTACACCTTC.

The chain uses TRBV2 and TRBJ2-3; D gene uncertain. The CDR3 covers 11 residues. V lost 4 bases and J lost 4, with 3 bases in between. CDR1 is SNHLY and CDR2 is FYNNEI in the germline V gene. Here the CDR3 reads CASSGPDTQYF. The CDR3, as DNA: TGTGCCAGCAGTGGACCAGATACGCAGTATTTT.

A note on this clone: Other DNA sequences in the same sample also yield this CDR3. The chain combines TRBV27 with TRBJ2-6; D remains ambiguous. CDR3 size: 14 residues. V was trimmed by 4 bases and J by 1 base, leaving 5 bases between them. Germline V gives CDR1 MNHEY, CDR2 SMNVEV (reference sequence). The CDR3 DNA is TGTGCCAGCAGTTCTTTATCTGGGGCCAACGTCCTGACTTTC. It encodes CASSSLSGANVLTF. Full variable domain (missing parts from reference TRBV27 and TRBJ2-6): EAQVTQNPRYLITVTGKKLTVTCSQNMNHEYMSWYRQDPGLGLRQIYYSMNVEVTDKGDVPEGYKVSRKEKRNFPLILESPSPNQTSLYFCASSSLSGANVLTFGAGSRLTVL.

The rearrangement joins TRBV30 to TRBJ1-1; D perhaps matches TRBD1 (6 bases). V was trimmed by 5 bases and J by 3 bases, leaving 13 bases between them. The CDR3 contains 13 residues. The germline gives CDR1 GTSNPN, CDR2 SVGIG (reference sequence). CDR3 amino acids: CAWATGSDTEAFF. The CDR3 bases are TGTGCCTGGGCCACAGGGTCCGACACTGAAGCTTTCTTT.

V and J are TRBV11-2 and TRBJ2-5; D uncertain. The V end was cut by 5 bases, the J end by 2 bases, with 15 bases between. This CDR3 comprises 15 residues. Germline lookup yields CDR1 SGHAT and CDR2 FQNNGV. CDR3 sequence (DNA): TGTGCCAGCAGCCGCCTCCTAGTCCTACAAGAGACCCAGTACTTC. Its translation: CASSRLLVLQETQYF.

CDR3 coding DNA: TGTGCCAGCAGCGTCGGGGGCCCTACCTACAATGAGCAGTTCTTC. Translated, it gives CASSVGGPTYNEQFF. The chain couples TRBV9 to TRBJ2-1; the D call may be TRBD1 or TRBD2 (6 bases each). The length of the CDR3 is 15 residues. V was shortened by 2 bases and J by 2 bases, with 11 bases between the two germline ends. Germline CDR1 and CDR2: SGDLS and YYNGEE.

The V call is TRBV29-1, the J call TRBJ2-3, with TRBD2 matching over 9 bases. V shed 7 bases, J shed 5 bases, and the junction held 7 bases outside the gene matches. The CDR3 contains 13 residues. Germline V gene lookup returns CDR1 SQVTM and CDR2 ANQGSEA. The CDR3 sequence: CSGQTSGRDTQYF. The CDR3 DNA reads TGCAGCGGCCAGACTAGCGGAAGAGATACGCAGTATTTT.